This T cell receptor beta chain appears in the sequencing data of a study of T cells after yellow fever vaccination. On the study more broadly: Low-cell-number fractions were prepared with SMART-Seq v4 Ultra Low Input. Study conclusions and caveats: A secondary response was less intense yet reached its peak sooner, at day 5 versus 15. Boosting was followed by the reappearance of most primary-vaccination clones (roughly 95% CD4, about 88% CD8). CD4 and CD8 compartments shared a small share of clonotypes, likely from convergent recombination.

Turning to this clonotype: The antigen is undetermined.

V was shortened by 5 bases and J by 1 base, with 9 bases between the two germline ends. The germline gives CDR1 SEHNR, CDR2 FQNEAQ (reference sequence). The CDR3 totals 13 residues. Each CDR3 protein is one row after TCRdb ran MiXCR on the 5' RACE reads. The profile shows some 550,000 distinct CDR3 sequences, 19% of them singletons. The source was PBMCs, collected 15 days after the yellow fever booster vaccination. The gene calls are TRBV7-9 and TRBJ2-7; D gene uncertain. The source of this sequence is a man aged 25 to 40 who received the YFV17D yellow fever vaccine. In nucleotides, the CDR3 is TGTGCCAGCAGCCCCACAGCGTCCTACGAGCAGTACTTC. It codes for CASSPTASYEQYF.